The T cell receptor (beta chain) described here comes from a study of T cell responses to AZD1222 COVID-19 vaccine. The table came from immunoSEQ multiplex PCR; TCRdb's copy has only in-frame clones and leaves some out. The sample includes 55,000 to 80,000 clones, roughly nine tenths seen only once; the top ten take roughly 31%. The sequencing used peripheral blood, collected 28 days after the second AZD1222 dose. The TCR comes from an adult who received the AZD1222 COVID-19 vaccine.

The CDR3 reads CASSDRQETFMNTEAFF. In DNA, the CDR3 is TGTGCCAGCAGCGACCGACAGGAAACTTTTATGAACACTGAAGCTTTCTTT. The rearrangement uses TRBV7-9 and TRBJ1-1; possible D gene TRBD1, 6 bases. The CDR3 has 17 residues. Per the germline V gene, CDR1 is SEHNR and CDR2 is FQNEAQ (reference sequence). Between the trimmed V and J ends, which lost 5 bases and 0 bases, there was a span of 19 bases. Variable domain in full (rest from reference TRBV7-9 and TRBJ1-1): DTGVSQNPRHKITKRGQNVTFRCDPISEHNRLYWYRQTLGQGPEFLTYFQNEAQLEKSRLLSDRFSAERPKGSFSTLEIQRTEQGDSAMYLCASSDRQETFMNTEAFFGQGTRLTVV.